The sequence of this TCR beta chain was determined in a study of blood T cells in healthy people across ages. Overall study context: Template switching captured about one barcoded beta molecule per two T cells. Findings and caveats of the study: In long-lived donors, naive CD4+ cell counts and diversity exceeded those of aged donors.

Every donor gave around 10 milliliters of peripheral blood. Primers used in a second PCR of roughly 6 to 11 cycles were a sample-barcoded 5' primer and a J-beta primer mix. TCRdb re-derived calls from the 5' RACE reads in MiXCR, one entry per CDR3 protein. The table lists 700,000 or so distinct CDR3 sequences, roughly two fifths of them singletons. This clonotype came up once. Antigen unknown. Trimming took 0 bases from V and 10 from J, leaving 20 bases between them. Germline assignment: CDR1 SGHKS and CDR2 YYEKEE (reference sequence). The length of the CDR3 is 15 residues. Sequencing was done on a sample of blood. V and J are TRBV5-5 and TRBJ2-7, with D tentatively TRBD1 (5 bases). This clonotype was sampled from a man older than 75 in good health. The CDR3 bases are TGTGCCAGCAGCTTGGCTGACGACAGTCCATCGGCCCAGTACTTC. Amino acid sequence: CASSLADDSPSAQYF.